The 13 T cell receptor beta chains below were found in one sample sequenced in a study of long-term antiretroviral therapy in people with HIV. Samples were assayed with immunoSEQ v3.0 at survey level. TCRdb keeps only in-frame clones here, not all; method: immunoSEQ multiplex PCR. The repertoire holds 25,000 to 30,000 clones, with roughly 80% as singletons. The material was unsorted PBMCs, obtained 2.1 years after starting antiretroviral therapy. All receptors come from a man younger than 45 with HIV.

The chain has TRBV7-8 and TRBJ1-1; no firm D call. CDR3 size: 14 residues. The V end lost 3 bases, the J end lost 5 bases, and 13 bases lay between the germline ends. Germline V gene lookup returns CDR1 SGHVS and CDR2 FQNEAQ. Here the CDR3 reads CASSLGRRPTEAFF. DNA for the CDR3: TGTGCCAGCAGCTTGGGTCGGCGACCTACTGAAGCTTTCTTT.

J is TRBJ1-6 and V is TRBV4-3, with 7 bases fitting TRBD1. This CDR3 is 15 amino acids long. Trimming removed 1 base from V and 7 bases from J; junction bases left unmatched: 4. Per the germline V gene, CDR1 is LGHNA and CDR2 is YSLEER. The CDR3 sequence: CASSQVGTENSPLHF. In nucleotides, the CDR3 is TGCGCCAGCAGCCAAGTTGGGACAGAAAATTCACCCCTCCACTTT.

This clone was detected only once. The chain joins TRBV7-9 to TRBJ1-3; D not resolved. CDR1 and CDR2 (germline): SEHNR, FQNEAQ (reference sequence). V was shortened by 5 bases and J by 4 bases, with 9 bases between the two germline ends. CDR3 length: 13 amino acids. The DNA of the CDR3 is TGTGCCAGCAGCCCTCGGTCCGGAAACACCATATATTTT. As protein: CASSPRSGNTIYF.

This clone was picked up a small number of times. The chain recombines TRBV5-5 with TRBJ1-1; D perhaps matches TRBD1 (6 bases). This CDR3 is 20 amino acids long. Germline V lookup: CDR1 SGHKS, CDR2 YYEKEE (reference sequence). V was cut by 6 bases and J by 0 bases, with 30 bases left in between. The CDR3 sequence is CASTQDRSFENYQMNTEAFF. The CDR3 DNA reads TGTGCCAGCACTCAGGACAGATCCTTCGAAAACTATCAAATGAACACTGAAGCTTTCTTT.

This chain uses TRBV6-5 with TRBJ1-2; D is perhaps TRBD1 (6 bases). Trimming removed 7 bases at V and 8 bases at J, with 17 bases between. Germline V gene data show CDR1 as MNHEY and CDR2 as SVGAGI. The CDR3 is 13 residues long. The CDR3 is CASIPRGAGGYTF. CDR3 DNA sequence: TGTGCCAGCATTCCCCGGGGGGCGGGAGGCTACACCTTC.

As to this clone: A read error may produce the germline difference seen at one junction end. The gene calls are TRBV19 and TRBJ1-2; maybe TRBD1 (5 bases). Germline CDR1 reads LNHDA; CDR2 reads SQIVND (reference sequence). This CDR3 has 11 residues. The CDR3 sequence: CASSSPPQAFF. CDR3 DNA sequence: TGTGCCAGTAGTAGCCCCCCACAGGCCTTCTTC.

CDR3 in amino acids: CASRLAGGVTEAFF. As DNA, the CDR3 is TGTGCCAGCAGACTCGCAGGTGGAGTGACTGAAGCTTTCTTT. V usage is TRBV11-2 and J usage is TRBJ1-1; D is undetermined. V was clipped by 6 bases and J by 5 bases, with 16 bases between them. The V gene's germline CDR1 is SGHAT and CDR2 FQNNGV. The CDR3 has 14 residues. The entire variable domain, with the rest obtained from reference TRBV11-2 and TRBJ1-1, is as follows: EAGVAQSPRYKIIEKRQSVAFWCNPISGHATLYWYQQILGQGPKLLIQFQNNGVVDDSQLPKDRFSAERLKGVDSTLKIQPAKLEDSAVYLCASRLAGGVTEAFFGQGTRLTVV.

The CDR3 here is CASSYRRDPDSPLHF. DNA for the CDR3: TGTGCCAGCAGTTACCGCCGGGACCCCGATTCACCCCTCCACTTT. V gene TRBV6-5 combines with J gene TRBJ1-6; the D gene is possibly TRBD1 (5 bases). Trimming pared 2 bases from V and 8 bases from J, leaving 13 bases between. The CDR3 loop spans 15 amino acids. Germline V CDR1 and CDR2: MNHEY, SVGAGI.

The chain combines TRBV10-3 with TRBJ2-4; TRBD1 matches 7 bases. Per the germline V gene, CDR1 is ENHRY and CDR2 is SYGVKD. This CDR3 spans 16 amino acids. After removal of 8 bases from V and 0 bases from J, the junction contained 10 bases not matched to a gene. The CDR3 DNA reads as TGTGCCATCTCCCCACAGGGGACGCTAGCCAAAAACATTCAGTACTTC. Protein product: CAISPQGTLAKNIQYF.

This clone was counted only a few times. J is TRBJ2-7 and V is TRBV10-3; TRBD2 matches 11 bases. CDR1 and CDR2 (germline): ENHRY, SYGVKD. J was trimmed by 0 bases and V by 4 bases; bases with no gene match: 5. The CDR3 is made up of 16 amino acids. This CDR3 is CAISASSGRPSYEQYF. CDR3 coding DNA: TGTGCCATCAGTGCTTCTAGCGGGAGGCCCTCCTACGAGCAGTACTTC.

The J gene is TRBJ2-3, the V gene TRBV29-1; no clear D. The V end was cut by 5 bases, the J end by 2 bases, with 14 bases between. The germline V gene encodes CDR1 SQVTM and CDR2 ANQGSEA. The CDR3 loop spans 14 amino acids. The CDR3 nucleotides read TGCAGCGTTCGTCCCCCAACTAACACAGATACGCAGTATTTT. The encoded protein is CSVRPPTNTDTQYF.

V gene TRBV18 combines with J gene TRBJ1-5; D remains unclear. This CDR3 has 14 residues. The ends were cut back, 0 bases at V and 1 base at J, with 4 bases in the middle. Germline CDR1 is KGHSH and CDR2 is LQKENI. CDR3 DNA sequence: TGTGCCAGCTCACCACCCAGAAGCAATCAGCCCCAGCATTTT. Amino acid sequence: CASSPPRSNQPQHF. The whole variable domain, remainder taken from reference TRBV18 and TRBJ1-5, is NAGVMQNPRHLVRRRGQEARLRCSPMKGHSHVYWYRQLPEEGLKFMVYLQKENIIDESGMPKERFSAEFPKEGPSILRIQQVVRGDSAAYFCASSPPRSNQPQHFGDGTRLSIL.

This clone has just a few counts. The V call is TRBV6-1, the J call TRBJ2-7; D is undetermined. The V end lost 6 bases, the J end lost 3 bases, and 12 bases lay between the germline ends. Germline lookup yields CDR1 MNHNS and CDR2 SASEGT. The CDR3 length is 13 residues. The CDR3 sequence: CASSPTGSYEQYF. CDR3 DNA sequence: TGTGCCAGCAGCCCAACTGGCAGCTACGAGCAGTACTTC.